The rows below give T cell receptor beta chains drawn from one sample of a study of T cells after yellow fever vaccination. MiXCR, applied by TCRdb to the 5' RACE reads, yields one record per CDR3 protein. The sample comprises hundreds of thousands of distinct CDR3 sequences, under 15% of which are singletons, and approximately 3.4% rests with the top ten. This specimen consisted of CD4+ T cells sorted from PBMCs, obtained 15 days after the yellow fever booster vaccination. Receptor source: a man younger than 35 who received the YFV17D yellow fever vaccine. CDR3s include the opening cysteine and the closing phenylalanine or tryptophan. D genes are given only for firm matches. Only part of the rows carry a size: once, few, many, or a class if the clone is expanded.

d_call	v_call	clone_size	j_call	cdr3_nt	cdr3_aa
.	TRBV6-5	many	TRBJ1-2	TGTGCCAGCAGTGACTCCACCCGTAAACAGGGCTACACCTTC	CASSDSTRKQGYTF
TRBD1	TRBV7-2	many	TRBJ1-1	TGTGCCAGCACCCCCGGAGGCAGGGGGCGGCACACTGAAGCTTTCTTT	CASTPGGRGRHTEAFF
.	TRBV29-1	.	TRBJ1-2	TGCAGCGTTGAAGCAGGAGTAATGAACTATGGCTACACCTTC	CSVEAGVMNYGYTF
.	TRBV10-3	.	TRBJ1-2	TGTGCCATCAGGGCGGTGGATCCTAACTATGGCTACACCTTC	CAIRAVDPNYGYTF
.	TRBV9	.	TRBJ2-5	TGTGCCAGCACCCCCGGGGGCCAAGAGACCCAGTACTTC	CASTPGGQETQYF
.	TRBV7-8	many	TRBJ1-4	TGTGCCAGCAGCCCCCGGGACACAATTTCCCCGCTAACTAATGAAAAACTGTTTTTT	CASSPRDTISPLTNEKLFF
.	TRBV11-2	.	TRBJ2-5	TGTGCCGGCCGAGCTCAGGGGGAGACCCAGTACTTC	CAGRAQGETQYF
.	TRBV24-1	many	TRBJ1-1	TGTGCCACCAGTGATTTGGACCCTTGGAACACTGAAGCTTTCTTT	CATSDLDPWNTEAFF
.	TRBV18	few	TRBJ1-3	TGTGCCAGCTCACCAGATCTGGGGACTGGAAACACCATATATTTT	CASSPDLGTGNTIYF
.	TRBV4-3	.	TRBJ1-2	TGCGCCAGCAGCCAGGACACAGGCAACTATGGCTACACCTTC	CASSQDTGNYGYTF
.	TRBV6-2/TRBV6-3	.	TRBJ1-5	TGTGCCAACCCTTTGGGGGTCGCGGAGGATCAGCCCCAGCATTTT	CANPLGVAEDQPQHF
.	TRBV5-1	many	TRBJ1-1	TGTGCCAGCAGTTTAGTTAGAGCGACTGAAGCTTTCTTT	CASSLVRATEAFF
.	TRBV18	.	TRBJ2-1	TGTGCCAGCTCACTAAGGAACGGGGACAATGAGCAGTTCTTC	CASSLRNGDNEQFF
.	TRBV30	few	TRBJ2-7	TGTGCCTGGAGTGTACGCCCCCGTGGGGAGCAGTACTTC	CAWSVRPRGEQYF
.	TRBV6-1	.	TRBJ2-3	TGTGCCAGCAGTGCCCCCCCCGAAGGACAGACTCGCACAGATACGCAGTATTTT	CASSAPPEGQTRTDTQYF